The rows below give T cell receptor beta chains drawn from one sample of a study of T cell changes during pregnancy in multiple sclerosis. Only in-frame clones appear in the TCRdb table, and some are missing; sequencing was by immunoSEQ multiplex PCR. The sample has about 38,000 clones, 88% seen once. Sequenced here: CD8+ T cells from peripheral blood mononuclear cells, sampled in the third trimester of pregnancy. These TCRs come from a female donor with multiple sclerosis, enrolled in a pregnancy study. Both conserved end residues are part of each CDR3. A D gene is named only where the DNA matches it firmly. Some rows have no size entry. The others give once, few or many, or a class for an expanded clone.

V gene: TRBV30; clone size: NA; J gene: TRBJ2-7; D gene: NA; CDR3 DNA: TGTGCCGCAGTACAGGACCCGTACGAGCAGTACTTC; CDR3 protein: CAAVQDPYEQYF
V gene: TRBV27; clone size: NA; J gene: TRBJ1-1; D gene: NA; CDR3 DNA: TGTGCCAGCAGTCCCCGGGTCTTCCTTGGGAACACTGAAGCTTTCTTT; CDR3 protein: CASSPRVFLGNTEAFF
V gene: TRBV27; clone size: NA; J gene: TRBJ2-3; D gene: NA; CDR3 DNA: TGTGCCAGCGGACAAGTCGGGTTGAGAGATACGCAGTATTTT; CDR3 protein: CASGQVGLRDTQYF
V gene: TRBV4-1; clone size: NA; J gene: TRBJ1-2; D gene: NA; CDR3 DNA: TGCGCCAGCAGCCTTTGGAATGAACGCAGGGTAGGGGATGGCTACACCTTC; CDR3 protein: CASSLWNERRVGDGYTF
V gene: TRBV5-1; clone size: NA; J gene: TRBJ2-7; D gene: NA; CDR3 DNA: TGCGCCAGCATGCTTGGGTGGGGGGGCGCCGACGAGCAGTACTTC; CDR3 protein: CASMLGWGGADEQYF
V gene: TRBV27; clone size: NA; J gene: TRBJ2-3; D gene: NA; CDR3 DNA: TGTGCCAGCAGTTTGTATGATACGCAGTATTTT; CDR3 protein: CASSLYDTQYF
V gene: TRBV6-5; clone size: NA; J gene: TRBJ1-1; D gene: NA; CDR3 DNA: TGTGCCAGCATTGGGGGGACTGAAGCTTTCTTT; CDR3 protein: CASIGGTEAFF
V gene: TRBV7-7; clone size: NA; J gene: TRBJ2-6; D gene: NA; CDR3 DNA: TGTGCTAGCAGCCCTATGAGAGGACACGTCATAACTGGGGCCAACGTCCTGACTTTC; CDR3 protein: CASSPMRGHVITGANVLTF
V gene: TRBV7-9; clone size: few; J gene: TRBJ1-5; D gene: NA; CDR3 DNA: TGTGCCAGCAGCTCCCAGGACAATCAGCCCCAGCATTTT; CDR3 protein: CASSSQDNQPQHF
V gene: TRBV19; clone size: few; J gene: TRBJ2-3; D gene: TRBD2; CDR3 DNA: TGTGCCAGTAGTGGGGGACTAGAGTCAGATACGCAGTATTTT; CDR3 protein: CASSGGLESDTQYF
V gene: TRBV19; clone size: NA; J gene: TRBJ1-5; D gene: TRBD1; CDR3 DNA: TGTGCCAGTAGTGGTCCGGGGACAGCCTTCAATCAGCCCCAGCATTTT; CDR3 protein: CASSGPGTAFNQPQHF
V gene: TRBV7-9; clone size: NA; J gene: TRBJ1-4; D gene: NA; CDR3 DNA: TGTGCCAGCAGCTTAGGATCCATGAGGGAAAAACTGTTTTTT; CDR3 protein: CASSLGSMREKLFF
V gene: TRBV19; clone size: once; J gene: TRBJ2-2; D gene: NA; CDR3 DNA: TGTGCCAGTAGTATAGGCTCAAAGAGGTATGGCGGGGAGCTGTTTTTT; CDR3 protein: CASSIGSKRYGGELFF
V gene: TRBV20-1; clone size: NA; J gene: TRBJ1-2; D gene: NA; CDR3 DNA: TGCAGTGCTATCACAGCCTATGGCTACACCTTC; CDR3 protein: CSAITAYGYTF
V gene: TRBV19; clone size: NA; J gene: TRBJ2-7; D gene: TRBD1; CDR3 DNA: TGTGCCAGTAGGCCCTCAGACCGGGACAGGGACAACGAGCAGTACTTC; CDR3 protein: CASRPSDRDRDNEQYF
V gene: TRBV27; clone size: once; J gene: TRBJ1-5; D gene: NA; CDR3 DNA: TGTGCCAGCAGTTTATCCAGGGGAGTCGGAGTGCCTCAGCCCCAGCATTTT; CDR3 protein: CASSLSRGVGVPQPQHF
V gene: TRBV7-8; clone size: NA; J gene: TRBJ1-5; D gene: NA; CDR3 DNA: TGTGCCAGCAGCTTAGGGACAGTGGATAGCAATCAGCCCCAGCATTTT; CDR3 protein: CASSLGTVDSNQPQHF
V gene: TRBV7-3; clone size: NA; J gene: TRBJ2-7; D gene: TRBD2; CDR3 DNA: TGTGCCAGCAGCTCCGGGGGAGGGTACGAGCAGTACTTC; CDR3 protein: CASSSGGGYEQYF
V gene: TRBV2; clone size: NA; J gene: TRBJ2-5; D gene: NA; CDR3 DNA: TGTGCCAGCAGTTGGGTGGGAGACACCCAAGAGACCCAGTACTTC; CDR3 protein: CASSWVGDTQETQYF
V gene: TRBV12-2; clone size: NA; J gene: TRBJ2-7; D gene: NA; CDR3 DNA: TGTGCAAGTCGCTTCGAGCGGGGGGTTACCTACGAGCAGTACTTC; CDR3 protein: CASRFERGVTYEQYF
V gene: TRBV15; clone size: NA; J gene: TRBJ2-3; D gene: TRBD2; CDR3 DNA: TGTGCCACCAGCAGAGATGCGGGGGGGCCAGATACGCAGTATTTT; CDR3 protein: CATSRDAGGPDTQYF
V gene: TRBV14; clone size: NA; J gene: TRBJ1-1; D gene: NA; CDR3 DNA: TGTGCCAGCAGCCAAGGACACCCGCTGGGCACTGAAGCTTTCTTT; CDR3 protein: CASSQGHPLGTEAFF
V gene: TRBV6-5; clone size: NA; J gene: TRBJ2-1; D gene: NA; CDR3 DNA: TGTGCCAGCAGCCCCCTTGGAGCTAGAGAGCAGTTCTTC; CDR3 protein: CASSPLGAREQFF
V gene: TRBV5-6; clone size: NA; J gene: TRBJ1-2; D gene: TRBD1; CDR3 DNA: TGTGCCAGCAGCCTGGGACAGGCGTTTTACGGCTACACCTTC; CDR3 protein: CASSLGQAFYGYTF
V gene: TRBV6-5; clone size: NA; J gene: TRBJ1-4; D gene: TRBD1; CDR3 DNA: TGTGCCAGCAGGTCGCACAGGGGGGTTAATGAAAAACTGTTTTTT; CDR3 protein: CASRSHRGVNEKLFF
V gene: TRBV6-6; clone size: NA; J gene: TRBJ1-4; D gene: TRBD1; CDR3 DNA: TGTGCCAGCAGTTACCTGGGACAGGTTAATGAAAAACTGTTTTTT; CDR3 protein: CASSYLGQVNEKLFF
V gene: TRBV4-1; clone size: NA; J gene: TRBJ2-5; D gene: TRBD1; CDR3 DNA: TGCGCCAGCAGCCAAGACCCCCCCGGGACAGGGGGCGAAGAGACCCAGTACTTC; CDR3 protein: CASSQDPPGTGGEETQYF
V gene: TRBV2; clone size: NA; J gene: TRBJ1-2; D gene: NA; CDR3 DNA: TGTGCCAGCGGTCAACGGTCCGGCCAGGGTGGCTACACCTTC; CDR3 protein: CASGQRSGQGGYTF
V gene: TRBV9; clone size: NA; J gene: TRBJ1-2; D gene: NA; CDR3 DNA: TGTGCCAGCAGCGTAGGGAGGGTGAGAGGGGACTATGGCTACACCTTC; CDR3 protein: CASSVGRVRGDYGYTF
V gene: TRBV11-2; clone size: NA; J gene: TRBJ2-7; D gene: NA; CDR3 DNA: TGTGCCAGCAGTCGAGAGCAGGGGACCCACGAGCAGTACTTC; CDR3 protein: CASSREQGTHEQYF
V gene: TRBV10-3; clone size: NA; J gene: TRBJ2-3; D gene: NA; CDR3 DNA: TGTGCCATCAGTGCCGTTAGGCGGGGCCTGGGGGATACGCAGTATTTT; CDR3 protein: CAISAVRRGLGDTQYF
V gene: TRBV6-1; clone size: NA; J gene: TRBJ2-7; D gene: TRBD2; CDR3 DNA: TGTGCCAGCAGTGAAGGGTTGTCGTGGCTAGCGGGGGGCCTCTACGAGCAGTACTTC; CDR3 protein: CASSEGLSWLAGGLYEQYF
V gene: TRBV11-2; clone size: NA; J gene: TRBJ1-1; D gene: NA; CDR3 DNA: TGTGCCAGCAGTTTCTACAGCTATAGGAACACTGAAGCTTTCTTT; CDR3 protein: CASSFYSYRNTEAFF
V gene: TRBV30; clone size: NA; J gene: TRBJ2-2; D gene: NA; CDR3 DNA: TGTGCCTGGAGTGTATCGAGGGACACCGGGGAGCTGTTTTTT; CDR3 protein: CAWSVSRDTGELFF
V gene: TRBV21-1; clone size: NA; J gene: TRBJ2-7; D gene: NA; CDR3 DNA: TGTGCCAGCAGCCGCAGGATAGGGGTCGAGCAGTACTTC; CDR3 protein: CASSRRIGVEQYF
V gene: TRBV7-9; clone size: medium-sized; J gene: TRBJ1-4; D gene: TRBD1; CDR3 DNA: TGTGCCAGCAGCGGACAGGCGCGGACCCAAGGGGAAAAACTGTTTTTT; CDR3 protein: CASSGQARTQGEKLFF
V gene: TRBV25-1; clone size: NA; J gene: TRBJ1-2; D gene: NA; CDR3 DNA: TGTGCCAGCAGTGATAGGTGGGCCTACCGACCCTATGGCTACACCTTC; CDR3 protein: CASSDRWAYRPYGYTF
V gene: TRBV10-2; clone size: NA; J gene: TRBJ1-1; D gene: NA; CDR3 DNA: TGCGCCAGCAGACAGGCTTTCTTT; CDR3 protein: CASRQAFF
V gene: TRBV28; clone size: NA; J gene: TRBJ2-7; D gene: NA; CDR3 DNA: TGTGCCAGCAGCGTCTCGGGGGGCGCGTACGAGCAGTACTTC; CDR3 protein: CASSVSGGAYEQYF